This T cell receptor (beta chain) was sequenced in a study of a mutant IDH1 vaccine in newly diagnosed glioma. Time point here: week 5, during vaccination. It was 300 ug of mutant IDH1 20-mer peptide that made up each vaccine dose, given with topical imiquimod. Measured with immunoSEQ multiplex PCR; TCRdb has only the in-frame clones, and not every one. This sample has about 36,000 clones, with 81% found just once. With respect to this clone: Its antigen is not known. The identical CDR3 is also encoded by other nucleotide sequences in the sample.

This receptor was taken from a man over 45 with glioma. The input for sequencing was PBMCs, taken from a glioma patient whose treatment included an IDH1 peptide vaccine.

CDR3 nucleotides: TGTGCCAGCAGTGACGGTGGTGCCGGGGAGCTGTTTTTT. Residues: CASSDGGAGELFF. This chain links TRBV6-4 with TRBJ2-2, with D unresolved. Trimming stripped 2 bases from V and 6 bases from J, with 7 bases between. CDR3 size: 13 residues. Germline V CDR1 and CDR2: MRHNA, SNTAGT.